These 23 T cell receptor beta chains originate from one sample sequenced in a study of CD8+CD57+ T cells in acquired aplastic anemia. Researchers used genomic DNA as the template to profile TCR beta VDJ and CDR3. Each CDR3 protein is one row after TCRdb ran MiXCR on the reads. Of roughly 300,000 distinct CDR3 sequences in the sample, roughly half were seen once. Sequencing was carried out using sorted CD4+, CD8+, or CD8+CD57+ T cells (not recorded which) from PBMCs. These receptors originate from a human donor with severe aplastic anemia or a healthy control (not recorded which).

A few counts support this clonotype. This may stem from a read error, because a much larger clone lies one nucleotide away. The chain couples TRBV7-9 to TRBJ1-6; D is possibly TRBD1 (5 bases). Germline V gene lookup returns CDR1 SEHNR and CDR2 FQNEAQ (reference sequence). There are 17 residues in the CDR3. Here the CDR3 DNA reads TGTGCCAGCAGCCAGGGCCCGAGGGGTGGGTATAGTTCACCCCTCCACTTT. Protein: CASSQGPRGGYSSPLHF.

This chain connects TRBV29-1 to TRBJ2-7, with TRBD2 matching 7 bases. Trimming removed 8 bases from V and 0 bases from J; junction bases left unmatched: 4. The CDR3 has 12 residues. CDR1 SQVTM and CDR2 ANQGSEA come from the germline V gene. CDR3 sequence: CSHGGGSYEQYF. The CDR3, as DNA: TGCAGCCACGGCGGGGGCTCCTACGAGCAGTACTTC.

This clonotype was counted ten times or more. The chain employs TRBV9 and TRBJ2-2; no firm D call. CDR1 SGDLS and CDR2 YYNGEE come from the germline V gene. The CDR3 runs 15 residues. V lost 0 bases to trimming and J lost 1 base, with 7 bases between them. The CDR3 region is CASSVDPGNTGELFF. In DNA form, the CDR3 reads TGTGCCAGCAGCGTAGATCCAGGGAACACCGGGGAGCTGTTTTTT.

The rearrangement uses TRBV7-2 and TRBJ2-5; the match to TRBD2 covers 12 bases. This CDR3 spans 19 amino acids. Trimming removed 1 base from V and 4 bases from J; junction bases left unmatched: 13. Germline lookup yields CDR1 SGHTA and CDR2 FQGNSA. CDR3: CASSLGRRLAGEGGETQYF. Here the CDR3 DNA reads TGTGCCAGCAGCTTAGGTCGTCGACTAGCGGGGGAGGGAGGAGAGACCCAGTACTTC.

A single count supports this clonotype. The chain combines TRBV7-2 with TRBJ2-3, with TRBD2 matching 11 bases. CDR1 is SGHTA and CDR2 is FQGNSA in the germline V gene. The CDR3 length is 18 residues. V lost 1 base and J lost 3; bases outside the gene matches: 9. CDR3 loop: CASSLGRRLAGITDTQYF. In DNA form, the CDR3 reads TGTGCCAGCAGCTTAGGTCGTCGACTAGCGGGGATTACAGATACGCAGTATTTT.

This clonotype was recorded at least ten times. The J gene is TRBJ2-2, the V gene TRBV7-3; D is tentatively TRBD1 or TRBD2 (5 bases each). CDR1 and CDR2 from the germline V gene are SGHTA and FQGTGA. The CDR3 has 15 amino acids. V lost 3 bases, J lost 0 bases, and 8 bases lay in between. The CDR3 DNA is TGTGCCAGCAGCTTCCGGGACCCGAACACCGGGGAGCTGTTTTTT. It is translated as CASSFRDPNTGELFF.

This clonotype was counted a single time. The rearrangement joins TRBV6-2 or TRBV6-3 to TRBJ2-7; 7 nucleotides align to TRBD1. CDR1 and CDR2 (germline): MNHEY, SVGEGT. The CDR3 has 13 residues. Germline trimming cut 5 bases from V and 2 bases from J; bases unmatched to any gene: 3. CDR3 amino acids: CASSDRVTYEQYF. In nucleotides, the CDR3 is TGTGCCAGCAGTGACAGGGTAACCTACGAGCAGTACTTC.

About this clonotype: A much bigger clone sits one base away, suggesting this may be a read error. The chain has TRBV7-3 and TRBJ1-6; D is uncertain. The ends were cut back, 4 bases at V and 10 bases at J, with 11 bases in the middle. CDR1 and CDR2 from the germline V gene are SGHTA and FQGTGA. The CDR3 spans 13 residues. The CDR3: CASSSSSGSPLHF. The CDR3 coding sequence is TGTGCCAGCAGCTCTAGCTCTGGATCACCCCTCCACTTT. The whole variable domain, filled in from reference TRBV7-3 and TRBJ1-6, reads GAGVSQTPSNKVTEKGKYVELRCDPISGHTALYWYRQSLGQGPEFLIYFQGTGAADDSGLPNDRFFAVRPEGSVSTLKIQRTERGDSAVYLCASSSSSGSPLHFGNGTRLTVT.

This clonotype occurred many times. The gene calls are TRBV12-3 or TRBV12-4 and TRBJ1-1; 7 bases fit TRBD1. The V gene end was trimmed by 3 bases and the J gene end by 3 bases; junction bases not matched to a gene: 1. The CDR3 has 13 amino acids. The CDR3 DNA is TGTGCCAGCAGTTTGGGACAGTACACTGAAGCTTTCTTT. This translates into CASSLGQYTEAFF.

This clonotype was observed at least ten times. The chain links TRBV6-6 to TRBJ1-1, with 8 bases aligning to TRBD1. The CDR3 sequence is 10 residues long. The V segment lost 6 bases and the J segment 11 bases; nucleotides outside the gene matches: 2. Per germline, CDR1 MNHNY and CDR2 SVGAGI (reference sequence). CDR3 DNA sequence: TGTGCCAGCAGCCGACAGGGGGCTTTCTTT. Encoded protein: CASSRQGAFF.

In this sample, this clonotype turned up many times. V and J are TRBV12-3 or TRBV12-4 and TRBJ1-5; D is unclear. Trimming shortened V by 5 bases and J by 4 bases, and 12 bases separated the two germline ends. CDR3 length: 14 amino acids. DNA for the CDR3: TGTGCCAGCAGTCCACAGACGGCAAATCAGCCCCAGCATTTT. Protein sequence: CASSPQTANQPQHF.

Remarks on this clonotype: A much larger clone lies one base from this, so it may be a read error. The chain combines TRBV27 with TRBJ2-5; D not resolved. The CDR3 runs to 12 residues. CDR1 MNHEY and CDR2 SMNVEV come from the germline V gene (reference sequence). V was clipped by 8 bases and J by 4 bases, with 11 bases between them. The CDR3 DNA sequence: TGTGCCAGCGGGCCCATCCGAGAGACCCAGTACTTC. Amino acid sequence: CASGPIRETQYF.

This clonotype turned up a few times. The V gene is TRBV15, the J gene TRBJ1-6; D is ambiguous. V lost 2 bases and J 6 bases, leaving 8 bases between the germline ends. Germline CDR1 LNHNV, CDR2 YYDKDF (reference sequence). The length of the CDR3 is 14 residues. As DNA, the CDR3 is TGTGCCACCAGCAGACCGACCTTTAATTCACCCCTCCACTTT. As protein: CATSRPTFNSPLHF.

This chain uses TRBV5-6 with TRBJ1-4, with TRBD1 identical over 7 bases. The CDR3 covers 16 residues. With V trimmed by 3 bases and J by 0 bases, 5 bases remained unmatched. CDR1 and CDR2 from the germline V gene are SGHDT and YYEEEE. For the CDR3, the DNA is TGTGCCAGCAGCTCTAGGGACAGTGCAACTAATGAAAAACTGTTTTTT. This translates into CASSSRDSATNEKLFF.

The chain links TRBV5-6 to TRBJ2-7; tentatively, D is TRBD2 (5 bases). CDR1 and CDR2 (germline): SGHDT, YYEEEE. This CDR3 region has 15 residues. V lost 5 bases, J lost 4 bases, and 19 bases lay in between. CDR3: CASRFGVGGEYEQYF. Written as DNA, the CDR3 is TGTGCCAGCAGATTCGGGGTTGGCGGAGAGTACGAGCAGTACTTC. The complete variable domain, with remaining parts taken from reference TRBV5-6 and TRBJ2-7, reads DAGVTQSPTHLIKTRGQQVTLRCSPKSGHDTVSWYQQALGQGPQFIFQYYEEEERQRGNFPDRFSGHQFPNYSSELNVNALLLGDSALYLCASRFGVGGEYEQYFGPGTRLTVT.

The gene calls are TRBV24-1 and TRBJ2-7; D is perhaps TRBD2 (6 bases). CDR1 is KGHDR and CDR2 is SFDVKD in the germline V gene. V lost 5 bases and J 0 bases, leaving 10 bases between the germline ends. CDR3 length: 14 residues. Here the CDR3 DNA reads TGTGCCACCAGTGGGGAGGTGAGCTCCTACGAGCAGTACTTC. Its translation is CATSGEVSSYEQYF.

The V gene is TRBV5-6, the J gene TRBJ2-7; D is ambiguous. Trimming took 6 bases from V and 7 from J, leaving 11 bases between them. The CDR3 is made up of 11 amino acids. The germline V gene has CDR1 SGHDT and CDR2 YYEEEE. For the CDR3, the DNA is TGTGCCAGCACCACATTTGGGGAGCAGTACTTC. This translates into CASTTFGEQYF.

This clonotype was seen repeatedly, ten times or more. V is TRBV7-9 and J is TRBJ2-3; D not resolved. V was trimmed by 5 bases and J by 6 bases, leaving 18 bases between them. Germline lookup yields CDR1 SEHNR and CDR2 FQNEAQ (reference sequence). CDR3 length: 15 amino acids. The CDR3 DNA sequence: TGTGCCAGCAGCGTGGGCCTACTCTGGGCGGATACGCAGTATTTT. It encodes CASSVGLLWADTQYF.

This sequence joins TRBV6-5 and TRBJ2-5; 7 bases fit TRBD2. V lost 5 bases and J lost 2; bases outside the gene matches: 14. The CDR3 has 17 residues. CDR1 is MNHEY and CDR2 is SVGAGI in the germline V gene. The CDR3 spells CASSPLGVAGVQETQYF. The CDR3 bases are TGTGCCAGCAGTCCCCTCGGAGTAGCGGGCGTTCAAGAGACCCAGTACTTC.

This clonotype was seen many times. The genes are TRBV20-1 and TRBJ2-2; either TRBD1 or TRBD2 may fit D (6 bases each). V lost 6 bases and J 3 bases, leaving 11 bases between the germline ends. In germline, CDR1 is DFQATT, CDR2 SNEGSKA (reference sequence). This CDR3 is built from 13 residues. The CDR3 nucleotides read TGCAGTGCCCTGAGGGGGGACACCGGGGAGCTGTTTTTT. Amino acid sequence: CSALRGDTGELFF.

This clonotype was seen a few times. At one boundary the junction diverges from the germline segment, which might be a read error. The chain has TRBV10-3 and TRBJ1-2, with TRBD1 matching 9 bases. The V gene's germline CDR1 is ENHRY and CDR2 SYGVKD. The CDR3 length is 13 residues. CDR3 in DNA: TGTGCCATCAGTCCTGGGGACAGGGCGGGATTAAACTTC. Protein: CAISPGDRAGLNF.

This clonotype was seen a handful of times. DNA of the CDR3: TGTGCCACCAGTGCGGGACAGGGTAACAATGAGCAGTTCTTC. Translated: CATSAGQGNNEQFF. This chain connects TRBV24-1 to TRBJ2-1, with 9 bases lining up with TRBD1. The CDR3 extends over 14 amino acids. Germline CDR1 is KGHDR and CDR2 is SFDVKD. Trimming cost V 5 bases and J 5 bases; bases outside gene matches: 3.

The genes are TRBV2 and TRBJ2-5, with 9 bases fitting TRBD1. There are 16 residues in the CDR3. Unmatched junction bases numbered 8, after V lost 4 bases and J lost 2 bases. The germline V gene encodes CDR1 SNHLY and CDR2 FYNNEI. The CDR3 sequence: CASSVLQGARQETQYF. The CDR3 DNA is TGTGCCAGCAGTGTTTTACAGGGGGCGAGGCAAGAGACCCAGTACTTC. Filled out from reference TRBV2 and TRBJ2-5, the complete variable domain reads EPEVTQTPSHQVTQMGQEVILRCVPISNHLYFYWYRQILGQKVEFLVSFYNNEISEKSEIFDDQFSVERPDGSNFTLKIRSTKLEDSAMYFCASSVLQGARQETQYFGPGTRLLVL.